The T cell receptor (beta chain) under discussion was sequenced for a study of blood T cell repertoires in COVID-19. For the study at large: Acute and convalescent COVID-19 specimens originated in the United States, Italy and Spain. Sources were T cells, B-cell-depleted T cells, or PBMCs; the material itself was cDNA or gDNA.

Authors' methods: The authors estimated nucleated cell counts from reference gene primer amplification. The method was immunoSEQ multiplex PCR; TCRdb's version includes in-frame clones alone and lacks a portion of them. From that table come the V and J calls and clone size; the DNA was used to work out D and trimming. The sample lists around 290,000 clones, about 90% occurring once. Trimming at V came to 6 bases and at J to 8 bases, leaving 5 bases not matched to a gene. The CDR3 runs to 12 residues. Per germline, CDR1 MDHEN and CDR2 SYDVKM. This clone has only one observation. The TCR sequence derives from a woman aged 45-59 years who had recovered from COVID-19. The chain carries TRBV28 and TRBJ1-1; 8 bases line up with TRBD1. Sequenced input: peripheral blood. The CDR3 nucleotides read TGTGCCAGCAGCAGGACAGGGTTGGAAGCTTTCTTT. Its protein is CASSRTGLEAFF.